One and the same sample provided the 31 T cell receptor beta chains below, sequenced in a study of CD8+CD57+ T cells in acquired aplastic anemia. Investigators profiled TCR beta VDJ and CDR3 from genomic DNA template. TCRdb recomputed calls from the reads with MiXCR, one row per CDR3 protein. This sample yields around 170,000 distinct CDR3 sequences, of which approximately 48% are seen a single time; over 7.5% belongs to the top ten. Only patients with CD8+CD57+ cell expansion on flow cytometry were chosen for sequencing. The sample was sorted CD4+, CD8+, or CD8+CD57+ T cells (not recorded which) from PBMCs. The receptors here all came from a human donor with aplastic anemia.

This clonotype appeared once. This may be a read error: a much more frequent sequence differs by one nucleotide. The chain links TRBV5-1 to TRBJ2-4, with D hard to call. The CDR3 runs to 14 residues. Germline V gene sequence: CDR1 SGHRS, CDR2 YFSETQ. CDR3 region: CASSDAGSQNTQYF. CDR3 sequence (DNA): TGCGCCAGCAGTGATGCCGGGTCCCAAAACACTCAGTACTTC.

This clonotype has just a few counts. One end of the junction varies from germline; a read error may be responsible. The CDR3 loop is CASSLLRGGSYNGQFF. For the CDR3, the DNA is TGTGCCAGCAGCTTGCTTCGGGGAGGAAGTTACAATGGGCAGTTCTTC. The chain is built from TRBV5-4 and TRBJ2-1, with D tentatively TRBD2 (6 bases). From germline, CDR1 is SGHNT and CDR2 YYREEE (reference sequence). The CDR3 has 16 residues.

V usage is TRBV6-1 and J usage is TRBJ1-4, with D hard to call. The length of the CDR3 is 14 residues. CDR1 and CDR2 (germline): MNHNS, SASEGT. V dropped 6 bases and J dropped 0 bases, with 8 bases sitting between them. The CDR3 is CASRVLATNEKLFF. The CDR3 bases are TGTGCCAGCAGGGTCCTTGCAACTAATGAAAAACTGTTTTTT.

There are a few counts of this clonotype. This chain links TRBV7-3 with TRBJ1-1, with a tentative D call TRBD1 (6 bases). The CDR3 is 15 residues long. The V end lost 2 bases, the J end lost 4 bases, and 14 bases lay between the germline ends. From germline, CDR1 is SGHTA and CDR2 FQGTGA. The CDR3 DNA reads TGTGCCAGCAGCTTACAGGGGACGGGCGGCACTGAAGCTTTCTTT. This sequence encodes CASSLQGTGGTEAFF.

This clonotype has a single count. The junction differs from germline at one of its ends, possibly a read error. V usage is TRBV2 and J usage is TRBJ2-3; unclear D gene. Germline CDR1 SNHLY, CDR2 FYNNEI. The length of the CDR3 is 14 residues. The DNA for the CDR3 is TGTGCCAACAGTGCGGCGTCCCCCACAGATACGCAGTATTTT. Translated: CANSAASPTDTQYF. The variable domain in full, completed from reference TRBV2 and TRBJ2-3, reads EPEVTQTPSHQVTQMGQEVILRCVPISNHLYFYWYRQILGQKVEFLVSFYNNEISEKSEIFDDQFSVERPDGSNFTLKIRSTKLEDSAMYFCANSAASPTDTQYFGPGTRLTVL.

The CDR3 DNA is TGCGCCAGCAGCGACCTGCCGGGACTAGCGGGTACCTACGAGCAGTACTTC. It encodes CASSDLPGLAGTYEQYF. The chain couples TRBV10-1 to TRBJ2-7; 12 bases fit TRBD2. CDR3 length: 17 amino acids. V gave up 6 bases and J gave up 2 bases; unmatched junction bases: 11. CDR1 WNHNN and CDR2 SYGVQD come from the germline V gene (reference sequence).

This clonotype was recorded at least ten times. The chain uses TRBV24-1 and TRBJ1-1; D unresolved. V lost 7 bases to trimming and J lost 11 bases, with 13 bases between them. Germline V gene data show CDR1 as KGHDR and CDR2 as SFDVKD. This CDR3 comprises 11 residues. The CDR3 region has the DNA TGTGCCACCAGCGAGGGTATTTTGGCTTTCTTT. It is translated as CATSEGILAFF.

CDR3 nucleotides: TGCGCCAGCAGCTTGGCCACGGGGGACCTAGGGGGCTACACCTTC. Amino acids: CASSLATGDLGGYTF. The chain joins TRBV5-1 to TRBJ1-2; weak D call: TRBD1 (5 bases). Germline V gene sequence: CDR1 SGHRS, CDR2 YFSETQ. There are 15 residues in the CDR3. V was trimmed by 0 bases and J by 8 bases, leaving 17 bases between them.

The chain couples TRBV10-3 to TRBJ2-1; no definite D call. This CDR3 comprises 15 residues. Trimming left V 4 bases short and J 0 bases short, with 10 bases between. Germline V gene sequence: CDR1 ENHRY, CDR2 SYGVKD. The CDR3 nucleotides read TGTGCCATCAGTGCGGCGAAGAGCTCCTACAATGAGCAGTTCTTC. It codes for CAISAAKSSYNEQFF.

This clonotype has ten or more counts. The chain carries TRBV30 and TRBJ1-2, with D possibly being TRBD1 (5 bases). This CDR3 region has 13 residues. The germline V and J ends were trimmed by 5 bases and 4 bases, with 14 bases remaining between them. Germline V CDR1 and CDR2: GTSNPN, SVGIG (reference sequence). Written as DNA, the CDR3 is TGTGCCTGGCGACCGGGACTGTCCTATGGCTACACCTTC. Residues: CAWRPGLSYGYTF.

This chain joins TRBV2 and TRBJ1-5; no firm D call. V lost 1 base to trimming and J lost 7 bases, with 8 bases between them. CDR3 size: 13 residues. The germline V gene has CDR1 SNHLY and CDR2 FYNNEI. The chain's CDR3 is CASSEGGAQPQHF. CDR3 nucleotide sequence: TGTGCCAGCAGTGAAGGGGGAGCCCAGCCCCAGCATTTT.

This clonotype showed up just a few times. The gene calls are TRBV20-1 and TRBJ2-7; perhaps D is TRBD1 or TRBD2 (5 bases each). The V gene lost 6 bases and the J gene lost 5 bases, with 17 bases spanning the gap. The germline V gene has CDR1 DFQATT and CDR2 SNEGSKA (reference sequence). The CDR3 length is 13 residues. CDR3 amino acids: CSAMGELGDEQYF. The DNA of the CDR3 is TGCAGTGCCATGGGGGAACTGGGGGACGAGCAGTACTTC.

This rearrangement joins TRBV5-4 to TRBJ1-1, with 11 bases fitting TRBD1. V lost 3 bases to trimming and J lost 0 bases; unmatched junction nucleotides: 1. The CDR3 totals 15 residues. Germline values: CDR1 SGHNT, CDR2 YYREEE (reference sequence). The CDR3 loop reads CASSWDRGLNTEAFF. The CDR3 DNA is TGTGCCAGCAGCTGGGACAGGGGGTTGAACACTGAAGCTTTCTTT.

At least ten counts were recorded for this clonotype. The chain is built from TRBV19 and TRBJ2-7; TRBD1 agrees at 8 bases. The V gene end was trimmed by 3 bases and the J gene end by 2 bases; junction bases not matched to a gene: 6. CDR3 length: 15 residues. Germline V lookup: CDR1 LNHDA, CDR2 SQIVND (reference sequence). CDR3 sequence: CASSISGTGPYEQYF. The CDR3 nucleotides read TGTGCCAGTAGTATCTCCGGGACAGGACCCTACGAGCAGTACTTC.

For the CDR3, the DNA is TGCGCCAGCGCTGCGGGGGTGAGCTACGAGCAGTACTTC. Protein sequence: CASAAGVSYEQYF. The rearrangement links TRBV4-3 to TRBJ2-7, with 7 bases identical to TRBD2. The CDR3 is 13 residues long. The V gene end was trimmed by 8 bases and the J gene end by 3 bases; junction bases not matched to a gene: 7. Germline V lookup: CDR1 LGHNA, CDR2 YSLEER.

This clonotype was recorded a few times. CDR3: CASSSQDTQYF. The CDR3 coding sequence is TGTGCCAGCAGCTCACAAGATACGCAGTATTTT. This chain connects TRBV7-3 to TRBJ2-3; D is unclear. The germline V gene encodes CDR1 SGHTA and CDR2 FQGTGA. The CDR3 covers 11 residues. The V end lost 4 bases, the J end lost 5 bases, and 4 bases lay between the germline ends.

This clonotype was seen more than once but under ten times. The chain carries TRBV10-3 and TRBJ1-6; unclear D gene. V was clipped by 3 bases and J by 8 bases, with 11 bases between them. This CDR3 region has 14 residues. Germline-derived CDR1 and CDR2 are ENHRY and SYGVKD. The CDR3 is CAISDLRADSPLHF. DNA of the CDR3: TGTGCCATCAGTGATTTGAGAGCAGATTCACCCCTCCACTTT.

V gene TRBV27 combines with J gene TRBJ2-3, with D unclear. The CDR3 contains 13 residues. V lost 7 bases to trimming and J lost 4 bases, with 12 bases between them. Germline V CDR1 and CDR2: MNHEY, SMNVEV (reference sequence). CDR3 nucleotide sequence: TGTGCCAGCATAGACCGGGCGGCAGATACGCAGTATTTT. Its protein is CASIDRAADTQYF.

This clonotype was recorded many times. This sequence joins TRBV5-5 and TRBJ1-1; D ambiguous. The CDR3 spans 14 residues. V was cut by 4 bases and J by 0 bases, with 10 bases left in between. Germline V gene data show CDR1 as SGHKS and CDR2 as YYEKEE (reference sequence). The CDR3 reads CASSPFAMNTEAFF. The CDR3, as DNA: TGTGCCAGCAGCCCTTTCGCCATGAACACTGAAGCTTTCTTT.

The rearrangement links TRBV25-1 to TRBJ2-2, with no clear D. Trimming took off 4 bases at V and 4 bases at J, with 19 bases between the two ends. Germline V CDR1 and CDR2: MGHDK, SYGVNS. CDR3 size: 17 residues. The CDR3 region is CASSGRIIGLVTGELFF. The CDR3 DNA reads TGTGCCAGCAGTGGACGAATTATCGGGTTGGTCACCGGGGAGCTGTTTTTT.

The chain links TRBV19 to TRBJ2-7, with 9 positions matching TRBD2. This CDR3 region has 15 residues. Germline values: CDR1 LNHDA, CDR2 SQIVND (reference sequence). The trim removed 4 bases at V and 2 bases at J, leaving 6 bases unmatched. The CDR3 spells CASSTGLAPAYEQYF. The CDR3 coding sequence is TGTGCCAGTAGTACCGGACTAGCGCCCGCCTACGAGCAGTACTTC.

The CDR3 coding sequence is TGCAGTGCTAGCCGTGGGGGCGACACTGAAGCTTTCTTT. Encoded protein: CSASRGGDTEAFF. The chain has TRBV20-1 and TRBJ1-1; D is perhaps TRBD1 (6 bases). V lost 3 bases, J lost 3 bases, and 11 bases lay in between. Looked up from germline, CDR1 is DFQATT and CDR2 is SNEGSKA (reference sequence). This CDR3 region has 13 residues.

This clonotype was counted only a few times. The V and J genes are TRBV6-1 and TRBJ2-3, with D possibly TRBD2 on 6 matching bases. CDR3 length: 14 amino acids. V dropped 6 bases and J dropped 4 bases, with 14 bases sitting between them. Germline CDR1 MNHNS, CDR2 SASEGT. The CDR3 nucleotides are TGTGCCAGCAGACCCGTTCCGGGGGCAGATACGCAGTATTTT. Its translation: CASRPVPGADTQYF.

This clonotype was detected ten times or more. The rearrangement uses TRBV19 and TRBJ1-2, with a tentative D call TRBD1 (6 bases). Trimming cost V 4 bases and J 2 bases, with 14 bases left between them. Germline V gives CDR1 LNHDA, CDR2 SQIVND (reference sequence). The CDR3 is made up of 15 amino acids. Here the CDR3 DNA reads TGTGCCAGTAGTACCCCAATGACAGGAAACTATGGCTACACCTTC. This codes for CASSTPMTGNYGYTF.

The genes are TRBV6-1 and TRBJ2-7; 13 bases fit TRBD2. Germline CDR1 and CDR2: MNHNS and SASEGT. This CDR3 has 15 amino acids. Losses at the gene ends were 6 bases for V and 2 bases for J; bases not matched to a gene: 4. The chain's CDR3 is CASRTSGGSAYEQYF. In DNA, the CDR3 is TGTGCCAGCAGGACTAGCGGGGGGAGCGCCTACGAGCAGTACTTC.

In this sample, this clonotype turned up many times. The rearrangement links TRBV20-1 to TRBJ2-1, with 11 bases that match TRBD2. Trimming removed 2 bases from V and 8 bases from J; junction bases left unmatched: 11. The CDR3 runs to 16 residues. Germline loops: CDR1 DFQATT, CDR2 SNEGSKA (reference sequence). In DNA, the CDR3 is TGCAGTGCTAGACCGTTCACTAGCGGGAGTTTCTATGAGCAGTTCTTC. This codes for CSARPFTSGSFYEQFF.

This clonotype showed up just a few times. The V and J genes are TRBV2 and TRBJ1-5; D call uncertain. Trimming shortened V by 6 bases and J by 5 bases, and 14 bases separated the two germline ends. The CDR3 consists of 14 residues. Germline CDR1 is SNHLY and CDR2 is FYNNEI. The CDR3 sequence is CASSKLQDDQPQHF. The CDR3 region has the DNA TGTGCCAGCAGCAAACTGCAGGATGATCAGCCCCAGCATTTT.

The V and J genes are TRBV7-3 and TRBJ2-1; no clear D gene. Germline-derived CDR1 and CDR2 are SGHTA and FQGTGA. CDR3 length: 13 residues. Between the trimmed V and J ends, which lost 5 bases and 5 bases, there was a span of 10 bases. The CDR3 sequence is CASSKDGDNEQFF. The CDR3 nucleotides read TGTGCCAGCAGCAAGGACGGAGACAATGAGCAGTTCTTC.

CDR3 bases: TGCAGTGCTAGAGCGAGCGAGGGACAGGGTTTCAGCAATCAGCCCCAGCATTTT. This encodes CSARASEGQGFSNQPQHF. The gene calls are TRBV20-1 and TRBJ1-5; TRBD1 matches at 9 bases. The CDR3 length is 18 residues. V shed 1 base, J shed 1 base, and the junction held 11 bases outside the gene matches. Germline CDR1 reads DFQATT; CDR2 reads SNEGSKA (reference sequence).

V is TRBV7-3 and J is TRBJ2-1; 12 nucleotides agree with TRBD2. Trimming at V came to 1 base and at J to 8 bases, leaving 6 bases not matched to a gene. The CDR3 runs to 16 residues. CDR1 SGHTA and CDR2 FQGTGA come from the germline V gene. The CDR3 DNA sequence: TGTGCCAGCAGCTTAATGACTAGCGGGGGATCGGATGAGCAGTTCTTC. Amino acids: CASSLMTSGGSDEQFF.

This chain connects TRBV24-1 to TRBJ1-1; D unclear. Germline V gene data show CDR1 as KGHDR and CDR2 as SFDVKD. Trimming removed 3 bases from V and 6 bases from J, with 10 bases in between. CDR3 length: 13 residues. This chain's CDR3 is CATSDPSIPEAFF. The CDR3 nucleotides are TGTGCCACCAGTGATCCCTCGATTCCTGAAGCTTTCTTT.